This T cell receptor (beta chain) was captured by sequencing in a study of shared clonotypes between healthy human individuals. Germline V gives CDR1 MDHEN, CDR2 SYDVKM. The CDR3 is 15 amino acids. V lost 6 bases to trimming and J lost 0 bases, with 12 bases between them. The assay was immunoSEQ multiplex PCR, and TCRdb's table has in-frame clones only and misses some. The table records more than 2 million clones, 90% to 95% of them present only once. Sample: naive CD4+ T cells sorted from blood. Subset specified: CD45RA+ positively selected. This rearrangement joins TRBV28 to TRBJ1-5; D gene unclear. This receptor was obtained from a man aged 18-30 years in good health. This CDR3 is CASSSGRNSNQPQHF. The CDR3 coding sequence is TGTGCCAGCAGCTCCGGACGTAATAGCAATCAGCCCCAGCATTTT.